This T cell receptor beta chain was profiled in a study of blood T cell repertoires in COVID-19. Study summary: The study drew acute and convalescent COVID-19 samples from the United States, Italy and Spain. Nucleic acid was either cDNA or gDNA, and it came from T cells, B-cell-depleted T cells, or PBMCs.

Germline V gene data show CDR1 as SNHLY and CDR2 as FYNNEI. The CDR3 contains 15 residues. V was clipped by 2 bases and J by 5 bases, with 13 bases between them. Methods used by the authors: Amplification of reference gene primers provided the estimated nucleated cell counts. Using immunoSEQ multiplex PCR, the repertoire was profiled, and TCRdb retains in-frame clones only, with some absent. V, J and clone size reflect that table, while D and trimming were determined from the DNA. The sample lists roughly 100,000 clones, 65% to 75% seen once, with approximately 5.9% in the top ten. Input material: peripheral blood. The receptor's source is a man of 80 years or more with acute or convalescent COVID-19. This chain connects TRBV2 to TRBJ1-5; tentative D call: TRBD1 (5 bases). CDR3 sequence reads: CASSEFWGRDQPQHF. The CDR3 region has the DNA TGTGCCAGCAGTGAATTTTGGGGGAGGGATCAGCCCCAGCATTTT.